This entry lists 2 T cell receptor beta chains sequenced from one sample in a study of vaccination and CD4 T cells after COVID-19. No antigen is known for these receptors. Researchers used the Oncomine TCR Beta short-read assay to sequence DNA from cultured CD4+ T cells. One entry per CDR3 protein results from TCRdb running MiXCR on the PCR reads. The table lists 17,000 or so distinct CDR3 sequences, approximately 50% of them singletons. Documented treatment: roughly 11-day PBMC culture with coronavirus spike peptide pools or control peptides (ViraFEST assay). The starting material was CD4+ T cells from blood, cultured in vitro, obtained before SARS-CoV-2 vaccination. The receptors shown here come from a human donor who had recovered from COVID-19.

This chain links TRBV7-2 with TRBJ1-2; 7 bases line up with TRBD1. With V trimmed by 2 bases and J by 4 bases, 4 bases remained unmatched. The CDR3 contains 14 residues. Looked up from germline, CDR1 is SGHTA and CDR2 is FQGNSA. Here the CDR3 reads CASSLYRDSYGYTF. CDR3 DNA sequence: TGTGCCAGCAGCTTATATCGGGACAGCTATGGCTACACCTTC.

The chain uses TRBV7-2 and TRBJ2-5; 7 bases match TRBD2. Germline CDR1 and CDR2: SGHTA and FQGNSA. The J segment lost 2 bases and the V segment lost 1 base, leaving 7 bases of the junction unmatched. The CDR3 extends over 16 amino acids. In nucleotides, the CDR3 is TGTGCCAGCAGCTTAGTGGCTAGCGGAGTTCAAGAGACCCAGTACTTC. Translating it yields CASSLVASGVQETQYF.